The entry that follows covers one T cell receptor beta chain sequence. Its cognate antigen is unknown. Clones were sequenced by immunoSEQ multiplex PCR, and TCRdb holds only the in-frame ones, with some missing. In the table there are 35,000 to 50,000 clones, just under 80% of which are singletons. This sample was taken from a study of memory CD4+ T cells and cytomegalovirus serostatus. The sort gate was single viable CD3+CD4+CD8-CD45RO+ cells for memory CD4+ T cells. The CDR3 is made up of 16 amino acids. The V gene lost 3 bases and the J gene lost 4 bases, with 19 bases spanning the gap. Germline CDR1 and CDR2: MNHNY and SVGAGI (reference sequence). Study-level results: Of 164 reported CMV TCRbeta sequences, under 80 were found in memory CD4+ repertoires.

The receptor was derived from an adult in good health and CMV-seronegative. Sequences were obtained from memory CD4+ T cells from blood. V is TRBV6-6 and J is TRBJ2-7; D is uncertain. This chain's CDR3 is CASSYSQFPRGYEQYF. The DNA of the CDR3 is TGTGCCAGCAGTTATTCCCAGTTCCCCCGAGGATACGAGCAGTACTTC.